This TCR beta chain originates from a study of T cell responses to AZD1222 COVID-19 vaccine. Study conclusions and caveats: Targeting of unmutated variant regions was reportedly seen in nearly half of spike-specific TCRs. At study baseline, merely about 6 AZD1222 recipients were seropositive. Without day 14 samples, only post-peak T cell repertoires were studied.

Per the germline V gene, CDR1 is SGHVS and CDR2 is FNYEAQ. The CDR3 has 12 residues. Trimming pared 5 bases from V and 4 bases from J, leaving 6 bases between. As to this clone: Its target is unknown.

TCRdb keeps only in-frame clones here, not all; method: immunoSEQ multiplex PCR. This sample has 140,000 to 150,000 clones, with more than 85% found just once. This sequence joins TRBV7-6 and TRBJ1-3, with no clear D. The sequencing used peripheral blood, collected on day 0 of AZD1222 vaccination. The receptor's source is an adult in good health. The CDR3 DNA reads TGTGCCAGCAGCAGTCCGGGAAACACCATATATTTT. Translated: CASSSPGNTIYF.